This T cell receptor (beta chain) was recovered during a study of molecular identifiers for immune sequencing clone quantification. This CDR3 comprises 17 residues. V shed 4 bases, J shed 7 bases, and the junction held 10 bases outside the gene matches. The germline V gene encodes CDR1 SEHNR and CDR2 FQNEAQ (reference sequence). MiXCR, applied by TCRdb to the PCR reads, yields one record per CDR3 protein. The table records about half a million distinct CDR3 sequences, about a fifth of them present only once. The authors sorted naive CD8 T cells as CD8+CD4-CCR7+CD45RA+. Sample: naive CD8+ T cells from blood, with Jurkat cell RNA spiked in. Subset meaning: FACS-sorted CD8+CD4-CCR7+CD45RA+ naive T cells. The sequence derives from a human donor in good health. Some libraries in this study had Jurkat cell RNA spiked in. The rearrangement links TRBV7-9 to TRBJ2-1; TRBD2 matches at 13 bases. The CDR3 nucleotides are TGTGCCAGCAGCTCGGGACTAGCGGGGCCTCGGAGGAATGAGCAGTTCTTC. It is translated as CASSSGLAGPRRNEQFF.